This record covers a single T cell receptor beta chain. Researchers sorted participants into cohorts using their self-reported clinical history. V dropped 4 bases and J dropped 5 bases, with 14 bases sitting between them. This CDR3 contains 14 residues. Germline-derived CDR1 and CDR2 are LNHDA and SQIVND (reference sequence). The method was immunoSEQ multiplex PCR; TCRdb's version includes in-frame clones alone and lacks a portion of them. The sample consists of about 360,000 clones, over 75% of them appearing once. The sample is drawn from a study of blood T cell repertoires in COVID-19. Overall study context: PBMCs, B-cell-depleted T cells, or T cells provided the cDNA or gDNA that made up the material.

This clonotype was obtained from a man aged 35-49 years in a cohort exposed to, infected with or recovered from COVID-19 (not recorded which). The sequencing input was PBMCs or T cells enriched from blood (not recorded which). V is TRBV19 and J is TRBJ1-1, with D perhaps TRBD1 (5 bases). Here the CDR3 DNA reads TGTGCCAGTAGTACAGGGTATGGTAGTACTGAAGCTTTCTTT. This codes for CASSTGYGSTEAFF.